These T cell receptor beta chains were read from a single sample in a study of T-cell memory formation after mild COVID-19. TCRdb ran MiXCR on the 5' RACE reads and lists one entry per CDR3 protein. The table shows hundreds of thousands of distinct CDR3 sequences, with about a fifth occurring only once. The sequenced sample was PBMCs or a T cell subset sorted from them (not recorded which). All receptors derive from an adult woman who had mild COVID-19 (a few samples of this study predate the infection). Cell type and time point are not known. CDR3s include the opening cysteine and the closing phenylalanine or tryptophan. Each record gives: D gene, V gene, J gene, clone size, CDR3 protein, CDR3 DNA. The D gene is left open where the match is weak. The size entry is marked missing in some rows and otherwise reads once, few, many or a size class.

D: .
V: TRBV3-1
J: TRBJ2-1
size: few
CDR3: CASSQAPGGTYNEQFF
DNA: TGTGCCAGCAGCCAAGCCCCCGGGGGCACCTACAATGAGCAGTTCTTC

D: TRBD1
V: TRBV27
J: TRBJ1-2
size: few
CDR3: CASSLRGTGSYGYTF
DNA: TGTGCCAGCAGTTTACGCGGGACAGGGTCCTATGGCTACACCTTC

D: TRBD1
V: TRBV7-6
J: TRBJ1-1
size: .
CDR3: CASSLGTGEAEAFF
DNA: TGTGCCAGCAGCTTAGGTACAGGGGAGGCTGAAGCTTTCTTT

D: .
V: TRBV11-3
J: TRBJ2-1
size: .
CDR3: CASSPGELGRNEQFF
DNA: TGTGCCAGCTCCCCCGGGGAACTAGGGCGCAATGAGCAGTTCTTC

D: TRBD2
V: TRBV6-6
J: TRBJ2-3
size: .
CDR3: CASSYTGLGTDTQYF
DNA: TGTGCCAGCAGTTACACGGGACTAGGCACAGATACGCAGTATTTT

D: TRBD1
V: TRBV10-3
J: TRBJ2-7
size: .
CDR3: CAISGDRGLYEQYF
DNA: TGTGCCATCAGTGGAGACAGGGGTCTCTACGAGCAGTACTTC

D: .
V: TRBV19
J: TRBJ1-5
size: .
CDR3: CASSIVHSGQPQHF
DNA: TGTGCCAGTAGTATAGTTCACTCCGGGCAGCCCCAGCATTTT

D: .
V: TRBV4-3
J: TRBJ1-4
size: few
CDR3: CASSPRPTRGEKLFF
DNA: TGCGCCAGCAGTCCACGGCCGACACGGGGTGAAAAACTGTTTTTT

D: .
V: TRBV4-2
J: TRBJ2-1
size: .
CDR3: CASSQERRRGPFYNEQFF
DNA: TGTGCCAGCAGCCAAGAAAGGCGACGGGGGCCCTTCTACAATGAGCAGTTCTTC

D: .
V: TRBV12-3/TRBV12-4
J: TRBJ2-7
size: few
CDR3: CASSLGWGMASYEQYF
DNA: TGTGCCAGCAGTTTAGGGTGGGGAATGGCCTCCTACGAGCAGTACTTC

D: .
V: TRBV14
J: TRBJ1-1
size: few
CDR3: CASSPGGLEAFF
DNA: TGTGCCAGCAGCCCAGGAGGACTTGAAGCTTTCTTT

D: .
V: TRBV12-3/TRBV12-4
J: TRBJ2-7
size: many
CDR3: CASSLSNEQYF
DNA: TGTGCCAGCAGTTTGTCTAACGAGCAGTACTTC

D: .
V: TRBV4-2
J: TRBJ1-2
size: .
CDR3: CASSQDTDSNYGYTF
DNA: TGTGCCAGCAGCCAAGATACGGACAGTAACTATGGCTACACCTTC

D: TRBD1
V: TRBV5-1
J: TRBJ1-1
size: .
CDR3: CASSVSQGANTEAFF
DNA: TGCGCCAGCAGCGTGTCACAGGGGGCGAACACTGAAGCTTTCTTT

D: TRBD1
V: TRBV4-1
J: TRBJ1-2
size: few
CDR3: CASSQGQGENYGYTF
DNA: TGCGCCAGCAGCCAAGGACAGGGGGAGAACTATGGCTACACCTTC

D: .
V: TRBV6-2/TRBV6-3
J: TRBJ2-7
size: many
CDR3: CASSYYRGQVSYEQYF
DNA: TGTGCCAGCAGTTACTACCGGGGCCAGGTTTCCTACGAGCAGTACTTC

D: .
V: TRBV5-1
J: TRBJ1-4
size: .
CDR3: CASRWSTNEKLFF
DNA: TGCGCCAGCAGGTGGTCAACTAATGAAAAACTGTTTTTT

D: .
V: TRBV4-1
J: TRBJ2-1
size: .
CDR3: CASSPLGEGGNEQFF
DNA: TGCGCCAGCAGCCCTCTTGGGGAGGGGGGCAATGAGCAGTTCTTC

D: TRBD1
V: TRBV7-2
J: TRBJ1-5
size: many
CDR3: CASSPHAGGQPQHF
DNA: TGTGCCAGCAGCCCACATGCAGGGGGGCAGCCCCAGCATTTT

D: .
V: TRBV27
J: TRBJ2-7
size: .
CDR3: CASSPLGSSEQYF
DNA: TGTGCCAGCAGCCCTCTGGGTAGCAGCGAGCAGTACTTC

D: .
V: TRBV7-3
J: TRBJ2-1
size: .
CDR3: CASSLIGTAEQFF
DNA: TGTGCCAGCAGCTTAATAGGGACGGCAGAGCAGTTCTTC

D: .
V: TRBV6-5
J: TRBJ2-5
size: .
CDR3: CASSSPPAAQYF
DNA: TGTGCCAGCAGTTCACCACCCGCGGCCCAGTACTTC

D: .
V: TRBV7-2
J: TRBJ2-2
size: few
CDR3: CASSFWTDGGELFF
DNA: TGTGCCAGCAGCTTCTGGACCGACGGCGGGGAGCTGTTTTTT

D: .
V: TRBV6-5
J: TRBJ1-2
size: .
CDR3: CASRPEGYYGYTF
DNA: TGTGCCAGCAGGCCAGAGGGGTACTATGGCTACACCTTC